This TCR beta chain was profiled in a study of cytomegalovirus exposure and HLA in healthy donors. Study as a whole: The roughly 110 validation repertoires were produced on the same platform as the 700 or so repertoires of the first cohort. This was reported in a later analysis. Study results and caveats: Reports described diagnosis of cytomegalovirus status by the classifier as highly specific and sensitive. Most TCR sequences were seen very rarely across donors, but some public TCRs occurred in many. Clusters of TCRs from the first cohort tended to co-occur in the 110 or so validation repertoires (as a later analysis found).

Profiling relied on immunoSEQ multiplex PCR, and the TCRdb table lists in-frame clones only, not all of them. The table shows about 330,000 clones, with 87% occurring only once. This CDR3 has 11 amino acids. CDR1 and CDR2 from the germline V gene are SGHRS and YFSETQ. Trimming took off 2 bases at V and 8 bases at J, with 7 bases between the two ends. With respect to this clone: Its target is not known.

The sequence came from a woman aged 25 to 39 in good health and CMV-seropositive. The chain couples TRBV5-1 to TRBJ1-2; D unclear. The sequenced sample was PBMCs. The CDR3 coding sequence is TGCGCCAGCAGCTTTGAGGGCGGCTACACCTTC. This codes for CASSFEGGYTF.